The clone carrying this TCR beta chain has only one observation. Data came from immunoSEQ multiplex PCR; TCRdb stores just in-frame clones and leaves some out. The data show some 110,000 clones, approximately 86% seen once. Second-dose timings of about 4 or about 12 weeks were pooled. The data derive from a study of T cell responses to AZD1222 COVID-19 vaccine. Trimming removed 0 bases from V and 6 bases from J; junction bases left unmatched: 2. The germline V gene has CDR1 KGHSH and CDR2 LQKENI. The CDR3 spans 16 residues. Sequencing used peripheral blood, obtained 28 days after the second AZD1222 dose. The gene calls are TRBV18 and TRBJ2-1, with TRBD2 matching over 13 bases. The receptor was isolated from an adult who received the AZD1222 COVID-19 vaccine. CDR3 residues: CASSPPGTSGANEQFF. As DNA, the CDR3 is TGTGCCAGCTCACCACCCGGGACTAGCGGGGCCAATGAGCAGTTCTTC. The entire variable domain, with the rest obtained from reference TRBV18 and TRBJ2-1, is as follows: NAGVMQNPRHLVRRRGQEARLRCSPMKGHSHVYWYRQLPEEGLKFMVYLQKENIIDESGMPKERFSAEFPKEGPSILRIQQVVRGDSAAYFCASSPPGTSGANEQFFGPGTRLTVL.